This T cell receptor (beta chain) was documented in a study of human T cells and chemical hapten exposure. This clonotype showed up many times. Its antigen remains unidentified. Findings and limits, study-wide: The formation of large CDR3 similarity clusters by expanded TCRs significantly exceeded that of controls.

Noted time point: pre-sensitization, week 0. Treatment specified: therapeutic diphenylcyclopropenone sensitization with weekly scalp DPC. Germline CDR1 and CDR2: MNHEY and SVGEGT. V lost 3 bases to trimming and J lost 0 bases; unmatched junction nucleotides: 5. This CDR3 has 16 amino acids. TCRdb recomputed calls from the RACE reads with MiXCR, one row per CDR3 protein. The data contain approximately 370,000 distinct CDR3 sequences, around 5% of them seen just once; the ten biggest clones take up approximately 8.2%. The sample here was whole blood, taken in connection with sensitization to the hapten diphenylcyclopropenone (DPC). The sequence derives from a woman in her late teens or twenties with alopecia areata. Some clones in this sample may be carry-over from other donors' samples. The V call is TRBV6-2 or TRBV6-3, the J call TRBJ2-3; 8 bases fit TRBD1. The CDR3 reads CASSYERTGSTDTQYF. The CDR3 DNA reads as TGTGCCAGCAGTTATGAAAGGACAGGGAGCACAGATACGCAGTATTTT.